A single TCR beta chain is shown here with its context. Only in-frame clones appear in the TCRdb table, and some are missing; sequencing was by immunoSEQ multiplex PCR. Of around 170,000 clones listed, 80% to 85% were seen once; the top ten hold more than 7.5%. The sample comes from a study of blood T cell repertoires in COVID-19. Germline V gives CDR1 GTSNPN, CDR2 SVGIG (reference sequence). Trimming took off 3 bases at V and 3 bases at J, with 12 bases between the two ends. The CDR3 consists of 15 residues. The TCR sequence derives from a woman aged 70 to 79 with COVID-19, enrolled during active disease. Material for sequencing was peripheral blood. This chain uses TRBV30 with TRBJ1-6; D perhaps matches TRBD1 (5 bases). The CDR3 nucleotides read TGTGCCTGGAGAGATTCAGGGTTCTATAATTCACCCCTCCACTTT. Translated: CAWRDSGFYNSPLHF.